This record concerns one TCR beta chain sequence. No antigen is known for it. This record belongs to a study of cytomegalovirus exposure and HLA in healthy donors. It was with 60 Vbeta and 13 Jbeta primers that the PCR ran. Here immunoSEQ multiplex PCR was the method, and the copy in TCRdb shows in-frame clones only, minus some. The sample has roughly 100,000 clones, 78% seen once. General observations from the study: As a later analysis showed, a missense DCLRE1C variant was linked to trimming of TCR beta V- and J-genes. Confirmation was obtained in vitro that a few CMV-associated chains are specific for CMV antigens. Highest at DRB1 and lowest at HLA-C, TCR association rates differed among HLA loci in a later analysis.

The TCR sequence derives from a male donor in good health and CMV-seronegative. Sample: PBMCs.

The CDR3 loop is CASSLRPTTPGGFTGELFF. The CDR3 DNA follows: TGTGCCAGTAGTCTCCGACCGACTACCCCGGGAGGATTTACCGGGGAGCTGTTTTTT. The chain joins TRBV19 to TRBJ2-2; 7 bases map to TRBD2. Germline V gene sequence: CDR1 LNHDA, CDR2 SQIVND (reference sequence). The ends lost 5 bases at V and 5 bases at J; junction bases unmatched: 20. This CDR3 comprises 19 residues.